The clone carrying this T cell receptor (beta chain) showed up just a few times. The sample originates from a study of T-cell reconstitution after alpha-beta-depleted transplantation in children. Looked up from germline, CDR1 is SGHRS and CDR2 is YFSETQ. Deletions cut 0 bases from V and 4 bases from J, with 16 bases between. This CDR3 is 17 amino acids long. Preparation of the TCRbeta library was carried out with unique molecular identifiers. TCRdb fed the PCR reads into MiXCR, producing one record per CDR3 protein. The sample lists about 540,000 distinct CDR3 sequences; roughly a quarter were seen once.

The chain has TRBV5-1 and TRBJ2-2; D unclear. The clonotype was recovered from a boy under two years old with Wiskott-Aldrich syndrome, due to receive a stem cell transplant. The specimen comprised PBMCs, sampled before TCRalphabeta/CD19-depleted stem cell transplant. DNA of the CDR3: TGCGCCAGCAGCTTGGTGTATTTAGAGTCGGCCACCGGGGAGCTGTTTTTT. Protein sequence: CASSLVYLESATGELFF.